The 18 T cell receptor beta chains listed next were all sequenced from one sample in a study of T cell responses to AZD1222 COVID-19 vaccine. Generated by immunoSEQ multiplex PCR, the TCRdb table keeps only in-frame clones and is missing some. The repertoire holds 120,000 to 150,000 clones, with roughly nine tenths as singletons. Sequences were derived from peripheral blood, sampled on day 0 of AZD1222 vaccination. The receptors here all came from an adult in good health.

This chain uses TRBV19 with TRBJ2-1, with 9 nucleotides matching TRBD2. Germline V CDR1 and CDR2: LNHDA, SQIVND (reference sequence). V lost 4 bases to trimming and J lost 4 bases; unmatched junction nucleotides: 2. This CDR3 has 14 residues. The CDR3 DNA is TGTGCCAGTAGTACTAGCGGGGTTTACAATGAGCAGTTCTTC. Its translation is CASSTSGVYNEQFF.

The J gene is TRBJ2-3, the V gene TRBV5-4, with 13 bases lining up with TRBD2. CDR3 length: 15 residues. V shed 6 bases and J 6 bases; nucleotides not matched to a gene: 7. Germline values: CDR1 SGHNT, CDR2 YYREEE (reference sequence). CDR3 sequence reads: CASTLAGGPSDTQYF. The DNA for the CDR3 is TGTGCCAGCACACTAGCGGGGGGGCCGTCGGATACGCAGTATTTT.

The chain has TRBV27 and TRBJ2-7; 7 nucleotides line up with TRBD1. J lost 3 bases, V lost 6 bases, and 11 bases had no gene match. The CDR3 has 15 residues. Looked up from germline, CDR1 is MNHEY and CDR2 is SMNVEV (reference sequence). In DNA form, the CDR3 reads TGTGCCAGCAGCTACAAGACAGGGTTAGGCTACGAGCAGTACTTC. Translating it yields CASSYKTGLGYEQYF.

This clone has just a few counts. The rearrangement joins TRBV12-5 to TRBJ2-1, with TRBD1 matching over 9 bases. V shed 7 bases, J shed 4 bases, and the junction held 5 bases outside the gene matches. The CDR3 covers 14 residues. From germline, CDR1 is LGHNT and CDR2 FRNRAP. The CDR3 DNA sequence: TGTGCTAGTGTAGGGGGACAGGGATACAATGAGCAGTTCTTC. Its protein product is CASVGGQGYNEQFF.

The chain has TRBV7-2 and TRBJ2-1; D possibly corresponds to TRBD2 (7 bases). The length of the CDR3 is 17 residues. Germline-derived CDR1 and CDR2 are SGHTA and FQGNSA. The ends were cut back, 7 bases at V and 0 bases at J, with 19 bases in the middle. DNA of the CDR3: TGTGCCAGCAAGGGCGGGGGCGACACCCCCTCCTACAATGAGCAGTTCTTC. Residues: CASKGGGDTPSYNEQFF.

The chain combines TRBV19 with TRBJ2-7; 11 bases are shared with TRBD2. V gave up 3 bases and J gave up 3 bases; unmatched junction bases: 4. CDR1 is LNHDA, CDR2 SQIVND, per germline (reference sequence). This CDR3 region has 15 residues. In DNA form, the CDR3 reads TGTGCCAGTAGTATGTTTACTAGCGGGGGCTACGAGCAGTACTTC. This encodes CASSMFTSGGYEQYF.

The chain has TRBV6-5 and TRBJ2-3; D possibly corresponds to TRBD1 (5 bases). The CDR3 spans 13 residues. Per germline, CDR1 MNHEY and CDR2 SVGAGI. The V end lost 5 bases, the J end lost 6 bases, and 12 bases lay between the germline ends. Here the CDR3 DNA reads TGTGCCAGCAGTCAGTTAGGGGCCGATACGCAGTATTTT. This translates into CASSQLGADTQYF.

The chain is built from TRBV5-1 and TRBJ1-3; 12 bases fit TRBD1. The CDR3 is made up of 18 amino acids. V lost 0 bases, J lost 0 bases, and 4 bases stayed unmatched. Germline V lookup: CDR1 SGHRS, CDR2 YFSETQ. The CDR3 DNA reads as TGCGCCAGCAGCTTGGAGGGACAGGGGGCGAGCTCTGGAAACACCATATATTTT. It codes for CASSLEGQGASSGNTIYF. Drawing the rest from reference TRBV5-1 and TRBJ1-3, the complete variable domain is KAGVTQTPRYLIKTRGQQVTLSCSPISGHRSVSWYQQTPGQGLQFLFEYFSETQRNKGNFPGRFSGRQFSNSRSEMNVSTLELGDSALYLCASSLEGQGASSGNTIYFGEGSWLTVV.

The rearrangement uses TRBV4-3 and TRBJ1-1, with D maybe TRBD1 (6 bases). CDR3 length: 15 amino acids. The V gene lost 1 base and the J gene lost 4 bases, with 13 bases spanning the gap. Per germline, CDR1 LGHNA and CDR2 YSLEER. The DNA for the CDR3 is TGCGCCAGCAGCCAAGGCCCAGGGGTGGGCACTGAAGCTTTCTTT. Protein product: CASSQGPGVGTEAFF.

CDR3 sequence reads: CASSLRLAGRTGYTF. CDR3 in DNA: TGTGCCAGCAGCTTACGGTTGGCCGGGAGGACGGGCTACACCTTC. The chain employs TRBV11-2 and TRBJ1-2; D call uncertain. The CDR3 loop spans 15 amino acids. The V end was cut by 2 bases, the J end by 8 bases, with 18 bases between. The germline V gene has CDR1 SGHAT and CDR2 FQNNGV.

This sequence joins TRBV7-3 and TRBJ2-1, with unresolved D. Per germline, CDR1 SGHTA and CDR2 FQGTGA. V was shortened by 5 bases and J by 0 bases, with 5 bases between the two germline ends. This CDR3 has 13 amino acids. CDR3 nucleotide sequence: TGTGCCAGCAGCGCAGGCTCCTACAATGAGCAGTTCTTC. This sequence encodes CASSAGSYNEQFF.

V and J are TRBV3-1 (or the pseudogene TRBV3-2) and TRBJ2-5; unclear D gene. The ends were cut back, 0 bases at V and 5 bases at J, with 10 bases in the middle. Germline-derived CDR1 and CDR2 are LGHDT and YNNKEL (reference sequence). The CDR3 has 14 residues. The CDR3, as DNA: TGTGCCAGCAGCCAAGACCCCGTACTGGAGACCCAGTACTTC. This translates into CASSQDPVLETQYF.

The V and J genes are TRBV7-9 and TRBJ1-2; maybe TRBD1 (6 bases). V lost 5 bases and J lost 5, with 12 bases in between. The CDR3 loop spans 13 amino acids. Germline V gene lookup returns CDR1 SEHNR and CDR2 FQNEAQ (reference sequence). The CDR3 protein is CASSPKGGYGYTF. CDR3 DNA: TGTGCCAGCAGCCCAAAAGGGGGTTATGGCTACACCTTC.

J is TRBJ2-7 and V is TRBV7-2; a possible D gene is TRBD2 (5 bases). Trimming cost V 5 bases and J 1 base, with 15 bases left between them. The CDR3 spans 15 residues. From germline, CDR1 is SGHTA and CDR2 FQGNSA. The CDR3 protein is CASSHDASRSYEQYF. CDR3 in DNA: TGTGCCAGCAGCCATGACGCTAGCAGATCCTACGAGCAGTACTTC.

This clone was observed a single time. CDR3 sequence: CASSQEPGRNNEQFF. The CDR3, as DNA: TGCGCCAGCAGCCAAGAACCGGGCCGAAACAATGAGCAGTTCTTC. This chain uses TRBV4-1 with TRBJ2-1; D is unresolved. Trimming removed 0 bases from V and 5 bases from J, with 11 bases in between. Germline V gene data show CDR1 as MGHRA and CDR2 as YSYEKL. The CDR3 is 15 residues long.

The chain is built from TRBV6-5 and TRBJ2-5, with 7 bases lining up with TRBD2. Germline loops: CDR1 MNHEY, CDR2 SVGAGI. CDR3 length equals 15 residues. V lost 5 bases and J lost 1; bases outside the gene matches: 7. CDR3 nucleotides: TGTGCCAGCAGTAATGGGGGAGGGGTCCAAGAGACCCAGTACTTC. As protein: CASSNGGGVQETQYF.

The chain's CDR3 is CASSKNRADFYGYTF. The CDR3 DNA is TGTGCCAGCAGTAAGAACAGGGCAGATTTCTATGGCTACACCTTC. The chain combines TRBV6-5 with TRBJ1-2, with D perhaps TRBD1 (6 bases). V lost 5 bases and J lost 4, with 17 bases in between. This CDR3 has 15 residues. CDR1 is MNHEY, CDR2 SVGAGI, per germline.

J is TRBJ2-7 and V is TRBV9, with unresolved D. Germline CDR1 SGDLS, CDR2 YYNGEE. The CDR3 covers 12 residues. V was clipped by 3 bases and J by 4 bases, with 8 bases between them. CDR3 protein: CASSAGTYEQYF. The DNA for the CDR3 is TGTGCCAGCAGCGCCGGAACATACGAGCAGTACTTC. Together with reference TRBV9 and TRBJ2-7, the CDR3 gives the full variable domain: DSGVTQTPKHLITATGQRVTLRCSPRSGDLSVYWYQQSLDQGLQFLIQYYNGEERAKGNILERFSAQQFPDLHSELNLSSLELGDSALYFCASSAGTYEQYFGPGTRLTVT.